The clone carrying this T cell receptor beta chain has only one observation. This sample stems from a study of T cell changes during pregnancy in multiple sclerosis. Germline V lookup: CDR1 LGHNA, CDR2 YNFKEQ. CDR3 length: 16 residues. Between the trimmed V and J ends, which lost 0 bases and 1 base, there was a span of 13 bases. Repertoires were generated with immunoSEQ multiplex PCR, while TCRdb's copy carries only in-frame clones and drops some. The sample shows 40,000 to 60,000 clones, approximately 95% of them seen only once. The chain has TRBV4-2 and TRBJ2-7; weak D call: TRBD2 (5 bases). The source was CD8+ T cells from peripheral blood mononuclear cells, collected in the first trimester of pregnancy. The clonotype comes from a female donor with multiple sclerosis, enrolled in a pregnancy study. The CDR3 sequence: CASSQDGPAESYEQYF. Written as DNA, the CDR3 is TGTGCCAGCAGCCAAGACGGCCCAGCGGAATCCTACGAGCAGTACTTC.